This TCR beta chain was recovered during a study of cytomegalovirus exposure and HLA in healthy donors (dated by TCRdb to between 2016 and 2019). About the full investigation: An earlier analysis of several hundred of the donors reported about 250 Gb of sequence data and around 110 million unique TCR beta sequences from about 179 million T cells. An early release that covered about 600 HLA-typed donors contained about 300 gigabases of sequencing data and 75 million to 100 million unique TCR sequences. Among the roughly 400 genotyped donors, more than 70% belonged to the genetic ancestry cluster associated with self-reported Caucasian donors. The study was designed to test whether signatures of past pathogen exposure could be identified by cataloging public T cell receptors. The study profiled the T cell repertoires of hundreds of subjects by immunosequencing and related them to cytomegalovirus serostatus. Besides the first cohort of more than 650 subjects, a separate validation cohort made up of over 100 different subjects was used. To predict cytomegalovirus infection status, the study combined high-throughput TCR immunosequencing, statistical association of individual TCRs with disease status, and machine learning. To study patterns of TCR occurrence, a later analysis re-analyzed previously published TCR beta repertoires from just over 650 donors and added high-resolution HLA genotyping. Rather than drawing on any new phenotypic data, the later analysis identified candidate immune exposures from TCR beta sequences and the way those sequences occurred across donors. In an earlier analysis of 587 of the donors, high-throughput TCR beta sequencing was used to judge whether each TCR beta V gene segment behaved as functional or pseudogenic. Alongside the repertoire data, information on donor age, sex, ethnicity and CMV serostatus was compiled. In a later genetic analysis, genome-wide SNP genotypes for about three fifths of the roughly 670 donors were used, and that subset was treated as a discovery cohort. Every discovery cohort repertoire had been produced on one sequencing platform. Both class I and class II loci were covered by HLA typing, at four-digit resolution. The number of typed donors differed by locus: about 629-640 for A, B, C, DRB1 and DQB1; 522 for DQA1; 600 to 610 for DPA1; and about 450 for DPB1. Because of strong linkage in the cohort, roughly five DR-DQ haplotypes were treated as single units for association and clustering. On average, about 240,000 unique TCR beta nucleotide sequences were sequenced per donor among about 400 genotyped donors of the cohort, with roughly 19% of those sequences being non-productive.

The paper as a whole reports these results and caveats: In vitro tests confirmed that a few of the cytomegalovirus-associated TCR beta chains recognize cytomegalovirus antigens. V-gene and J-gene trimming of TCR beta chains was associated with a missense DCLRE1C variant in a later genetic analysis, and the association was replicated in an independent cohort. In an earlier analysis of roughly 500 of the donors, most TCR beta V segments appeared in productive rearrangements about 90% or about 30% of the time, broadly matching IMGT annotations. In a later analysis, HLA-associated TCR beta chains showed more clonal expansion and lower generation probabilities than non-associated chains that were equally common. Linkage disequilibrium might explain the correlated functional status among segregating V segments, but an unknown experimental factor could not be ruled out. According to a later analysis, most CMV-associated TCR beta chains appeared to be HLA-restricted, and the HLA associations seemed to be driven largely by CMV exposure. Because counts were too low, roughly 17 rarely observed V segments, including chromosome 9 orphons, were left out of the earlier analysis of 500 to 650 of the donors. This cohort had only TCR beta chains sequenced, and the lack of alpha or paired-chain data limited which features could be detected. Roughly uniform sequencing depth across donors was assumed in presence/absence analyses, although this assumption may not hold. A cluster of highly shared sequence variants was judged likely to represent a technical artifact of the sequencing pipeline. Specific HLA alleles were associated with over 15,000 TCR beta sequences at a false discovery rate of 0.05 in a later analysis. The authors suggested that the approach could potentially be generalized to other disease states and immunological phenotypes. HLA typing was unavailable for some donors at each locus, so association tests used only the typed subset. In a later analysis, several top co-occurrence clusters were reported to appear linked to parvovirus B19, influenza, CMV and Epstein-Barr virus. The 87-base-pair reads could not distinguish some IMGT-functional V segments, including TRBV6-2 and TRBV6-3, so those segments were excluded. A total of 150 or so TCR beta chains were listed by the study as associated with cytomegalovirus. A further reported finding was that TCR beta sequences accurately predicted the HLA-A and HLA-B alleles for most subjects in the first cohort. In both the original and validation cohorts, the classifier was reported to diagnose cytomegalovirus status with high specificity and sensitivity. When HLA alleles, especially DR and DQ, strongly co-occurred, TCR associations were difficult to assign to individual alleles. According to a later genetic analysis, donors in an Asian-associated ancestry cluster had fewer N-insertions in productive TCRs than the approximately 650-donor mean. Across donors, most TCR sequences were observed very rarely, whereas some public TCRs were present in many individuals. CMV serostatus was the only immune exposure information available for the cohort. In a later analysis, the rate of TCR association differed among HLA loci, with DRB1 alleles having the most associated TCRs and HLA-C alleles having the fewest.

Concerning this clone: The antigen it recognizes is unknown. It has no much larger one-base neighbor in the sample; base qualities were not kept.

The method behind the library was the immunoSEQ multiplex PCR assay. For the multiplex PCR, a mixture combining 60 forward primers for TCR Vbeta segments and 13 reverse primers for TCR Jbeta segments was used. Amplification of the CDR3 region of rearranged TCR beta genes was performed with a multiplex PCR assay on genomic DNA. The amplified TCR beta libraries were sequenced on the Illumina HiSeq System as 87-base-pair reads. In the original analysis: Across the roughly 700 repertoires, a later analysis counted 75 million to 90 million unique TCR beta chains, 9 million to 14 million of which were shared by at least two donors. To remove PCR and sequencing errors, raw reads were error-corrected and collapsed into unique sequences using a nearest-neighbor algorithm that merged closely related sequences. Alignment of CDR3 sequences to IMGT reference sequences was used to assign V, D and J gene segments. For a sequence to be retained, at least a six-nucleotide match to both a V gene segment and a J gene segment was required. Rearrangements were called productive when the CDR3 lacked stop codons and stayed in frame with V and J; all others were non-productive. Following IMGT convention, CDR3 was defined as the stretch from the second conserved V-encoded cysteine to the conserved J-encoded phenylalanine. In an earlier analysis of more than 550 of the donors, sequences lacking an unambiguous match to a single V gene segment were excluded. An earlier analysis of some 610 of the donors called V segments functional above 56.7% productive rearrangements and segregating when the between-donor standard deviation exceeded 5%. A statistical classification framework was built for diagnosing cytomegalovirus status from the catalog of TCR beta chain sequences. In a later analysis, TCR nucleotide sequences were compared against IMGT/GENE-DB human TR gene sequences so that V and J genes could be assigned. A later analysis assigned CDR3 sequences and most-parsimonious VDJ recombination scenarios with the TCRdist pipeline. In a later analysis, each TCR beta chain was defined by its CDR3 amino acid sequence together with its V-gene family, and reads lacking a unique V-gene family were excluded. To address suspected cross-contamination and a sequencing artifact, a later analysis removed approximately 590 highly shared, low-generation-probability nucleotide sequences. For each public chain, a later analysis derived a clonal expansion index from normalized ranks of inferred template counts within each repertoire. A later analysis computed generation probabilities with a VDJ recombination model fitted to out-of-frame rearrangements, and checked the results against IGoR. In a later analysis, TCR-TCR, TCR-HLA and TCR-CMV co-occurrence was scored with hypergeometric tests, and a repertoire-size bias correction was applied to TCR pairs. In a later analysis, false discovery rates were estimated by permuting HLA or CMV assignments 20 times. In a later analysis, co-occurring TCRs were grouped with DBSCAN, and TCRdist sequence similarity was added when clustering was performed within HLA-allele-positive subsets. Repertoires with fewer than 30,000 or more than 120,000 public chains were left out of co-occurrence clustering, as were a handful of repertoires with anomalous nucleotide sharing. As stored in TCRdb, this immuneACCESS dataset retains in-frame rearrangements with V and J assigned. A fraction of the clones does not appear; measured against another copy, unresolved V genes explain less than half of the discrepancy, and the remainder lacks a known reason. V and J calls and clone size are those listed in that table; D and trimming were worked out from the DNA. For this sample the table gives around 200,000 clones, of which 82% were detected only once. About 6% of the sample is taken by the ten largest.

Sequences KGHSH (CDR1) and LQKENI (CDR2) are obtained from the germline V gene. Trimming at the junction amounts to 9 bases on V and 5 bases on J, and the germline ends lie 25 bases apart. Including the terminal cysteine and phenylalanine, the CDR3 comprises 16 residues. Solely the CDR3 DNA is kept, with 48 bases framed from the first base. In total, approximately 700 healthy bone marrow donors made up the cohort. Cohort members were all nominally healthy when sampled, although unrecorded immune exposures were likely present. The donor tested CMV seropositive, placing the donor among the approximately 310 seropositive members of the cohort. Every donor gave a peripheral blood sample, and the peripheral blood mononuclear cells from that sample were used for TCR beta sequencing. Genomic DNA was extracted from the blood cell samples with the Qiagen DNeasy Blood Extraction Kit.

The TCR sequence derives from a man in his forties or fifties in good health and CMV-seropositive. This chain is built from TRBV18 and TRBJ2-5; TRBD1 is perhaps the D gene, given 6 matching bases. The sample consisted of PBMCs. The DNA sequence is as follows: TGTGCCAGTCTACCTACCACCGCAGGGGCCCAGGAGACCCAGTACTTC. Translated, it gives CASLPTTAGAQETQYF. The entire variable domain, with the stretches around the CDR3 drawn from the reference TRBV18 and TRBJ2-5 proteins, is NAGVMQNPRHLVRRRGQEARLRCSPMKGHSHVYWYRQLPEEGLKFMVYLQKENIIDESGMPKERFSAEFPKEGPSILRIQQVVRGDSAAYFCASLPTTAGAQETQYFGPGTRLLVL.